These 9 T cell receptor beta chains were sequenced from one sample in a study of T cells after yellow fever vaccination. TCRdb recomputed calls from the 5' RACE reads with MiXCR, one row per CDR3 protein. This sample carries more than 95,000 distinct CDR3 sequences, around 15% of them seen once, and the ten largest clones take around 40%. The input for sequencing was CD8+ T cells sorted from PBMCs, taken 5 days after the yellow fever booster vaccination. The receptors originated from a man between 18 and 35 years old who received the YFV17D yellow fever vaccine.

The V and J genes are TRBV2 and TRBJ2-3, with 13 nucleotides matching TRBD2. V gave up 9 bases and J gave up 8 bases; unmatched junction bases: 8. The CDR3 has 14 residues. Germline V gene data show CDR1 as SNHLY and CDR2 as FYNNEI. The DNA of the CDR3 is TGTGCCAGGGGCACTAGCGGGGGGGCCTCTACGCAGTATTTT. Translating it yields CARGTSGGASTQYF.

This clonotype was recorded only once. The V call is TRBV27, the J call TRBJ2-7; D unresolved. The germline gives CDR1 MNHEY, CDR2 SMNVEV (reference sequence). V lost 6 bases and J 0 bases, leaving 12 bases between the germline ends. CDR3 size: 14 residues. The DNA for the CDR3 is TGTGCCAGCAGCACCAGATCGAGCTCCTACGAGCAGTACTTC. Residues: CASSTRSSSYEQYF.

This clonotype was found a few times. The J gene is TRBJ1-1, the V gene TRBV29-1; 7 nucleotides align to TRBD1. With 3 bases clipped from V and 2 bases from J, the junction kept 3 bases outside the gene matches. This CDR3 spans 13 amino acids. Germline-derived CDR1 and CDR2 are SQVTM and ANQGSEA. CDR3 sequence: CSVDRGDNTEAFF. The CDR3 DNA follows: TGCAGCGTTGACAGGGGGGATAACACTGAAGCTTTCTTT. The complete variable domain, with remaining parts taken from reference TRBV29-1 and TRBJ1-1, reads SAVISQKPSRDICQRGTSLTIQCQVDSQVTMMFWYRQQPGQSLTLIATANQGSEATYESGFVIDKFPISRPNLTFSTLTVSNMSPEDSSIYLCSVDRGDNTEAFFGQGTRLTVV.

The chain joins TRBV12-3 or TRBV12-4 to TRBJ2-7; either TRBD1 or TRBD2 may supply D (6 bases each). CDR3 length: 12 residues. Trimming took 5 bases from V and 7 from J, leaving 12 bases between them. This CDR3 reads CASSGGLGEQYF. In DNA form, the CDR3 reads TGTGCCAGCAGTGGGGGGCTAGGGGAGCAGTACTTC.

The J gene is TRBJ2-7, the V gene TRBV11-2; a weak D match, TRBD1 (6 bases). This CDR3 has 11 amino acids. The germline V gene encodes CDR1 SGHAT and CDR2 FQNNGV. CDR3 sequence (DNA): TGTGCCAGCAGCGACAGACAGGATAGAATCGTC. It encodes CASSDRQDRIV.

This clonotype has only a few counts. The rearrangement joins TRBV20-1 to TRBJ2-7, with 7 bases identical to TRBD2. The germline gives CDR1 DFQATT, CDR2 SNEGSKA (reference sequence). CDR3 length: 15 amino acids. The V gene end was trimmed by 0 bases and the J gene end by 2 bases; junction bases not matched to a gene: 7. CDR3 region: CSAREFLAGAYEQYV. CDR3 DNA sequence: TGCAGTGCTAGAGAATTTTTGGCGGGGGCCTACGAGCAGTACGTC.

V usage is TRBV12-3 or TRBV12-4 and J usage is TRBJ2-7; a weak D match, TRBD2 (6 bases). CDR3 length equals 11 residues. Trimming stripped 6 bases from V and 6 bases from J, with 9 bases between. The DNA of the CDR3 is TGTGCCAGCAGAGACGGGGGCGAGCAGTACTTC. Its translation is CASRDGGEQYF.

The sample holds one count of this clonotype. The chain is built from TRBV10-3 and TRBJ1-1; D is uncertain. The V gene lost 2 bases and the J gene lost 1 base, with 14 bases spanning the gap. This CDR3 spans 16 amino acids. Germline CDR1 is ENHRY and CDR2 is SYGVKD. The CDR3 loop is CAISERTLGGNTEAFF. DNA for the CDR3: TGTGCCATCAGTGAGAGGACGCTCGGCGGGAACACTGAAGCTTTCTTT.

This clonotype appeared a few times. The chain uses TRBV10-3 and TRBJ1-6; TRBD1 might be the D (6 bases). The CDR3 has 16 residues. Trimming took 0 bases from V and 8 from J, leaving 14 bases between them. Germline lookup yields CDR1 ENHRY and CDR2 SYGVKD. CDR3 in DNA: TGTGCCATCAGTGAGTCGAGACAGGCCATGGATTCACCCCTCCACTTT. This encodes CAISESRQAMDSPLHF.